Listed below are T cell receptor beta chains from one sample, sequenced in a study of blood T cell repertoires in COVID-19. The repertoire was sequenced with immunoSEQ multiplex PCR; TCRdb's copy has only in-frame clones and lacks some. Here the sample spans about 180,000 clones, 75% to 90% being singletons. Sequenced input: PBMCs or T cells enriched from blood (not recorded which). Source of these receptors: a man aged 35 to 55 who had recovered from COVID-19. Both conserved end residues are part of each CDR3. A D gene is named only where the DNA matches it firmly. Size is omitted from some rows. Given values are once, few, many or a class for expanded clones.

D: .
size: .
J: TRBJ2-7
V: TRBV11-2
DNA: TGTGCCAGCAGCGCCCAGTACGAGCAGTACTTC
CDR3: CASSAQYEQYF

D: TRBD2
size: .
J: TRBJ2-1
V: TRBV11-3
DNA: TGTGCCAGCAGCCCTGGGACCCAGCGGGGAAATGAGCAGTTCTTC
CDR3: CASSPGTQRGNEQFF

D: TRBD1
size: .
J: TRBJ2-5
V: TRBV18
DNA: TGTGCCAGCTCAAAAAGGACAGGGAATTTAGAGACCCAGTACTTC
CDR3: CASSKRTGNLETQYF

D: .
size: once
J: TRBJ2-5
V: TRBV5-1
DNA: TGCGCCAGCAGCCTAGGGACACCCCAAGAGACCCAGTACTTC
CDR3: CASSLGTPQETQYF

D: TRBD1
size: once
J: TRBJ1-5
V: TRBV19
DNA: TGTGCCAGTAGAGAGACAGGGAACAGCAATCAGCCCCAGCATTTT
CDR3: CASRETGNSNQPQHF

D: TRBD1
size: .
J: TRBJ1-1
V: TRBV19
DNA: TGTGCCAGTAGTCTCAGGGGGCATGGCACTGAAGCTTTCTTT
CDR3: CASSLRGHGTEAFF

D: TRBD2
size: .
J: TRBJ2-5
V: TRBV19
DNA: TGTGCCAGTAGTATTAATAGCGGGTTTCAAGAGACCCAGTACTTC
CDR3: CASSINSGFQETQYF

D: .
size: .
J: TRBJ1-1
V: TRBV19
DNA: TGTGCCAGCCTCGACAGGACTAACACTGAAGCTTTCTTT
CDR3: CASLDRTNTEAFF

D: TRBD1
size: .
J: TRBJ2-2
V: TRBV7-9
DNA: TGTGCCAGCAGCCAGGACAGGGGGGACGGGGAGCTGTTTTTT
CDR3: CASSQDRGDGELFF

D: .
size: .
J: TRBJ2-1
V: TRBV4-1
DNA: TGCGCCAGCAGCCAAGATACCGGGTACGACAATGAGCAGTTCTTC
CDR3: CASSQDTGYDNEQFF

D: .
size: .
J: TRBJ1-1
V: TRBV10-1
DNA: TGCGCCAGCAGTGACCCGAGGTCAGGGGCTGAAGCTTTCTTT
CDR3: CASSDPRSGAEAFF

D: TRBD2
size: .
J: TRBJ2-2
V: TRBV5-6
DNA: TGTGCCAGCAGACAGCGGGGTACTGACACCGGGGAGCTGTTTTTT
CDR3: CASRQRGTDTGELFF

D: .
size: .
J: TRBJ2-1
V: TRBV5-5
DNA: TGTGCCAGCACCCAGACCTCCACCAGACTCTCTAGCCCGTTCTTC
CDR3: CASTQTSTRLSSPFF

D: TRBD2
size: .
J: TRBJ2-1
V: TRBV11-3
DNA: TGTGCCAGCAGATCCTACTTGGTAGCGGGGGAACCCTACAATGAGCAGTTCTTC
CDR3: CASRSYLVAGEPYNEQFF

D: .
size: .
J: TRBJ1-1
V: TRBV28
DNA: TGTGCCAGCAAGGAGCGACCCAGGGTCCCCGATGCTTTCTTT
CDR3: CASKERPRVPDAFF

D: .
size: .
J: TRBJ2-7
V: TRBV9
DNA: TGTGCCAGCAGCGTCCAGCCCAGGGACGAGCAGTACTTC
CDR3: CASSVQPRDEQYF

D: .
size: .
J: TRBJ1-1
V: TRBV5-4
DNA: TGTGCCAGCAGCTCTGACCCGACAGCTAACACTGAAGCTTTCTTT
CDR3: CASSSDPTANTEAFF

D: TRBD1
size: .
J: TRBJ1-1
V: TRBV24-1
DNA: TGTGCCACCCAAGACAGGGCGAACACTGAAGCTTTCTTT
CDR3: CATQDRANTEAFF

D: .
size: .
J: TRBJ1-6
V: TRBV10-3
DNA: TGTGCCATCAGTGCCGACACGTATAATTCACCCCTCCACTTT
CDR3: CAISADTYNSPLHF

D: TRBD1
size: .
J: TRBJ1-2
V: TRBV19
DNA: TGTGCCAGTAGTCCGGCCGGGACAGGGATTGGCTACACCTTC
CDR3: CASSPAGTGIGYTF

D: .
size: .
J: TRBJ2-1
V: TRBV7-9
DNA: TGTGCCAGCAGCTCCCCGGATAGCTCCCCGAGGGTCTATGAGCAGTTCTTC
CDR3: CASSSPDSSPRVYEQFF

D: TRBD1
size: .
J: TRBJ2-7
V: TRBV3-1/TRBV3-2
DNA: TGTGCCAGCAGCCAGGGGACAGGGATTTACGAGCAGTACTTC
CDR3: CASSQGTGIYEQYF

D: .
size: few
J: TRBJ1-5
V: TRBV27
DNA: TGTGCCAGCAGTTTTCAACCTCCCCGGGGGGGCAGCAATCAGCCCCAGCATTTT
CDR3: CASSFQPPRGGSNQPQHF

D: .
size: .
J: TRBJ1-5
V: TRBV30
DNA: TGTGCCTGGAGTAGGCGGGTATGGCAGCCCCAGCATTTT
CDR3: CAWSRRVWQPQHF

D: .
size: .
J: TRBJ1-1
V: TRBV10-3
DNA: TGTGCCATCAGTGAGTCGAACGGGGTCGGGGCTTTCTTT
CDR3: CAISESNGVGAFF

D: TRBD2
size: .
J: TRBJ2-7
V: TRBV27
DNA: TGTGCCAGCCCGGGACTAGCGGCGCAGAGAAGCTCCTACGAGCAGTACTTC
CDR3: CASPGLAAQRSSYEQYF

D: TRBD1
size: .
J: TRBJ1-1
V: TRBV5-4
DNA: TGTGCCAGCAGCTTAGGGACAGGTAACACTGAAGCTTTCTTT
CDR3: CASSLGTGNTEAFF

D: .
size: .
J: TRBJ1-4
V: TRBV5-1
DNA: TGCGCCAGCAGCTTGGGGACACGCGGAAAACTGTTTTTT
CDR3: CASSLGTRGKLFF

D: .
size: .
J: TRBJ1-2
V: TRBV11-2
DNA: TGTGCCAGCAGCTCGGAGAACTATGGCTACACCTTC
CDR3: CASSSENYGYTF

D: .
size: once
J: TRBJ1-6
V: TRBV7-6
DNA: TGTGCCAGCAGCTTAGATAGTAGCAGTTCACCCCTCCACTTT
CDR3: CASSLDSSSSPLHF

D: TRBD2
size: .
J: TRBJ2-7
V: TRBV28
DNA: TGTGCCAGCAGTCCCCGACTAGCGGGAGGGCCGAACGAGCAGTACTTC
CDR3: CASSPRLAGGPNEQYF